This TCR beta chain came from a study of cytomegalovirus exposure and HLA in healthy donors. Study in general: In a previous analysis, 117 million unique TCR beta sequences were found from some 180 million T cells. Study observations and caveats: The authors listed around 150 TCR beta chains as cytomegalovirus-associated.

Germline V gene sequence: CDR1 SGHTA, CDR2 FQGNSA. The length of the CDR3 is 14 residues. J gave up 5 bases and V 5 bases, and 6 bases lay outside the gene matches. Amplification used 60 Vbeta primers and 13 Jbeta primers. Sequencing used immunoSEQ multiplex PCR; TCRdb keeps in-frame clones, though not all of them. The sample gives around 90,000 clones, roughly nine tenths of which show up once; around a tenth is in the top ten. On this clone: Its specificity is not known.

The sequenced material came from PBMCs. This clonotype originated in a man aged 25 to 40 in good health and CMV-seropositive. V and J are TRBV7-2 and TRBJ2-7; the match to TRBD2 covers 10 bases. The chain's CDR3 is CASSPASGRDEQYF. CDR3 sequence (DNA): TGTGCCAGCAGCCCGGCCAGCGGGAGGGACGAGCAGTACTTC.